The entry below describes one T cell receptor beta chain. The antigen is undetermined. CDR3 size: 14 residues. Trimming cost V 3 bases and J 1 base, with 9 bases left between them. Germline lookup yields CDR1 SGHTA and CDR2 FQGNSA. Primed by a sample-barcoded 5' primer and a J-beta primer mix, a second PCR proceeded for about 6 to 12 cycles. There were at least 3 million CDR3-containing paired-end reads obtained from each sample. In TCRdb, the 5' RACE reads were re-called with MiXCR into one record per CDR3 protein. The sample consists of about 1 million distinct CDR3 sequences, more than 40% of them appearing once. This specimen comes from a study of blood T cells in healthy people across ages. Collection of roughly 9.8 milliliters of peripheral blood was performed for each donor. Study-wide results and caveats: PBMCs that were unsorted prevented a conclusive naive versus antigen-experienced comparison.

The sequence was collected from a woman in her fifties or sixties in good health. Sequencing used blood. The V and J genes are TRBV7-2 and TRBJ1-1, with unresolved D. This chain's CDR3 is CASSFYGGNTEAFF. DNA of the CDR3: TGTGCCAGCAGCTTTTATGGAGGGAACACTGAAGCTTTCTTT.